These T cell receptor beta chains were read from a single sample in a study of cytomegalovirus exposure and HLA in healthy donors. Produced via immunoSEQ multiplex PCR; TCRdb's table is partial and in-frame only. The sample consists of about 140,000 clones, over 70% of them appearing once. The specimen was PBMCs. Every receptor here comes from a man aged 40-49 years in good health and CMV-seronegative. Both conserved end residues are part of each CDR3. Each record gives: V gene, clone size, D gene, J gene, CDR3 protein, CDR3 DNA. A D gene is named only where the DNA matches it firmly. Only some rows state a clone size, as once, few, many or a class for expanded clones.

v_gene: TRBV9
abundance: few
d_gene: TRBD1
j_gene: TRBJ1-1
CDR3aa: CASSEGQGYTEAFF
CDR3nt: TGTGCCAGCAGCGAGGGACAGGGTTACACTGAAGCTTTCTTT

v_gene: TRBV6-5
abundance: .
d_gene: .
j_gene: TRBJ1-2
CDR3aa: CASNQLRQGSGYTF
CDR3nt: TGTGCCAGCAATCAACTACGCCAGGGGTCTGGCTACACCTTC

v_gene: TRBV4-2
abundance: .
d_gene: .
j_gene: TRBJ2-3
CDR3aa: CASSPSYGQGTDTQYF
CDR3nt: TGTGCCAGCAGCCCATCTTATGGGCAGGGCACAGATACGCAGTATTTT

v_gene: TRBV18
abundance: .
d_gene: .
j_gene: TRBJ2-7
CDR3aa: CASSPDPGTYEQYF
CDR3nt: TGTGCCAGCTCACCGGACCCGGGGACCTACGAGCAGTACTTC

v_gene: TRBV5-8
abundance: few
d_gene: .
j_gene: TRBJ1-1
CDR3aa: CASSPLYRVPGTEAFF
CDR3nt: TGTGCCAGCAGCCCCCTCTACAGGGTACCGGGGACTGAAGCTTTCTTT

v_gene: TRBV10-1
abundance: .
d_gene: .
j_gene: TRBJ2-7
CDR3aa: CASSVTGFYEQYF
CDR3nt: TGCGCCAGCAGTGTCACCGGGTTCTACGAGCAGTACTTC

v_gene: TRBV6-1
abundance: once
d_gene: TRBD2
j_gene: TRBJ2-1
CDR3aa: CASSEVAGAFNEQFF
CDR3nt: TGTGCCAGCAGTGAGGTAGCGGGGGCCTTCAATGAGCAGTTCTTC

v_gene: TRBV27
abundance: .
d_gene: .
j_gene: TRBJ1-6
CDR3aa: CASSLGQYNSPLHF
CDR3nt: TGTGCCAGCAGTCTTGGACAGTATAATTCACCCCTCCACTTT

v_gene: TRBV6-6
abundance: .
d_gene: .
j_gene: TRBJ1-1
CDR3aa: CASSSPGVMGTEAFF
CDR3nt: TGTGCCAGCAGTTCCCCGGGGGTTATGGGCACTGAAGCTTTCTTT

v_gene: TRBV4-3
abundance: few
d_gene: TRBD1
j_gene: TRBJ1-1
CDR3aa: CASSQDLGQGASNTEAFF
CDR3nt: TGCGCCAGCAGCCAAGATTTGGGACAGGGGGCGTCGAACACTGAAGCTTTCTTT

v_gene: TRBV30
abundance: once
d_gene: .
j_gene: TRBJ2-1
CDR3aa: CASSRGTDYNEQFF
CDR3nt: TGTGCCTCTTCAAGGGGGACCGATTACAATGAGCAGTTCTTC

v_gene: TRBV9
abundance: .
d_gene: TRBD1
j_gene: TRBJ2-5
CDR3aa: CASTLAPGTGETQYF
CDR3nt: TGTGCCAGCACCCTAGCACCAGGGACAGGAGAGACCCAGTACTTC

v_gene: TRBV7-9
abundance: .
d_gene: .
j_gene: TRBJ2-1
CDR3aa: CASSLQGPGGNSYNEQFF
CDR3nt: TGTGCCAGCAGCTTACAGGGTCCCGGCGGAAACTCCTACAATGAGCAGTTCTTC

v_gene: TRBV5-1
abundance: few
d_gene: TRBD2
j_gene: TRBJ2-3
CDR3aa: CASSFGPSGGATDTQYF
CDR3nt: TGCGCCAGCAGCTTCGGGCCTAGCGGGGGGGCCACAGATACGCAGTATTTT

v_gene: TRBV7-9
abundance: .
d_gene: TRBD1
j_gene: TRBJ1-5
CDR3aa: CASSSVSGTGPSNQPQHF
CDR3nt: TGTGCCAGCAGCTCAGTCTCCGGGACAGGGCCAAGCAATCAGCCCCAGCATTTT

v_gene: TRBV5-1
abundance: once
d_gene: TRBD1
j_gene: TRBJ1-1
CDR3aa: CASSLSGQANEAFF
CDR3nt: TGCGCCAGCAGCCTATCCGGACAGGCGAACGAAGCTTTCTTT

v_gene: TRBV7-7
abundance: .
d_gene: TRBD2
j_gene: TRBJ2-1
CDR3aa: CASSLVPGLAGGHEQFF
CDR3nt: TGTGCCAGCAGCTTAGTACCCGGACTAGCGGGGGGGCATGAGCAGTTCTTC

v_gene: TRBV7-9
abundance: .
d_gene: TRBD1
j_gene: TRBJ2-1
CDR3aa: CASSPQGGQGSNEQFF
CDR3nt: TGTGCCAGCAGCCCCCAGGGGGGACAGGGGAGCAATGAGCAGTTCTTC

v_gene: TRBV25-1
abundance: .
d_gene: .
j_gene: TRBJ2-3
CDR3aa: CASRNSWRLGRVTDTQYF
CDR3nt: TGTGCCAGCAGGAACTCATGGCGACTAGGCCGAGTCACAGATACGCAGTATTTT

v_gene: TRBV19
abundance: .
d_gene: TRBD1
j_gene: TRBJ1-1
CDR3aa: CASSMIQGKTEAFF
CDR3nt: TGTGCCAGTAGTATGATACAGGGGAAGACTGAAGCTTTCTTT

v_gene: TRBV6-1
abundance: .
d_gene: .
j_gene: TRBJ2-1
CDR3aa: CASSENPIRNEQFF
CDR3nt: TGTGCCAGCAGTGAAAACCCGATTAGAAATGAGCAGTTCTTC

v_gene: TRBV19
abundance: .
d_gene: .
j_gene: TRBJ2-5
CDR3aa: CASSIPRRGRETQYF
CDR3nt: TGTGCCAGTAGTATTCCCCGTCGCGGCCGAGAGACCCAGTACTTC